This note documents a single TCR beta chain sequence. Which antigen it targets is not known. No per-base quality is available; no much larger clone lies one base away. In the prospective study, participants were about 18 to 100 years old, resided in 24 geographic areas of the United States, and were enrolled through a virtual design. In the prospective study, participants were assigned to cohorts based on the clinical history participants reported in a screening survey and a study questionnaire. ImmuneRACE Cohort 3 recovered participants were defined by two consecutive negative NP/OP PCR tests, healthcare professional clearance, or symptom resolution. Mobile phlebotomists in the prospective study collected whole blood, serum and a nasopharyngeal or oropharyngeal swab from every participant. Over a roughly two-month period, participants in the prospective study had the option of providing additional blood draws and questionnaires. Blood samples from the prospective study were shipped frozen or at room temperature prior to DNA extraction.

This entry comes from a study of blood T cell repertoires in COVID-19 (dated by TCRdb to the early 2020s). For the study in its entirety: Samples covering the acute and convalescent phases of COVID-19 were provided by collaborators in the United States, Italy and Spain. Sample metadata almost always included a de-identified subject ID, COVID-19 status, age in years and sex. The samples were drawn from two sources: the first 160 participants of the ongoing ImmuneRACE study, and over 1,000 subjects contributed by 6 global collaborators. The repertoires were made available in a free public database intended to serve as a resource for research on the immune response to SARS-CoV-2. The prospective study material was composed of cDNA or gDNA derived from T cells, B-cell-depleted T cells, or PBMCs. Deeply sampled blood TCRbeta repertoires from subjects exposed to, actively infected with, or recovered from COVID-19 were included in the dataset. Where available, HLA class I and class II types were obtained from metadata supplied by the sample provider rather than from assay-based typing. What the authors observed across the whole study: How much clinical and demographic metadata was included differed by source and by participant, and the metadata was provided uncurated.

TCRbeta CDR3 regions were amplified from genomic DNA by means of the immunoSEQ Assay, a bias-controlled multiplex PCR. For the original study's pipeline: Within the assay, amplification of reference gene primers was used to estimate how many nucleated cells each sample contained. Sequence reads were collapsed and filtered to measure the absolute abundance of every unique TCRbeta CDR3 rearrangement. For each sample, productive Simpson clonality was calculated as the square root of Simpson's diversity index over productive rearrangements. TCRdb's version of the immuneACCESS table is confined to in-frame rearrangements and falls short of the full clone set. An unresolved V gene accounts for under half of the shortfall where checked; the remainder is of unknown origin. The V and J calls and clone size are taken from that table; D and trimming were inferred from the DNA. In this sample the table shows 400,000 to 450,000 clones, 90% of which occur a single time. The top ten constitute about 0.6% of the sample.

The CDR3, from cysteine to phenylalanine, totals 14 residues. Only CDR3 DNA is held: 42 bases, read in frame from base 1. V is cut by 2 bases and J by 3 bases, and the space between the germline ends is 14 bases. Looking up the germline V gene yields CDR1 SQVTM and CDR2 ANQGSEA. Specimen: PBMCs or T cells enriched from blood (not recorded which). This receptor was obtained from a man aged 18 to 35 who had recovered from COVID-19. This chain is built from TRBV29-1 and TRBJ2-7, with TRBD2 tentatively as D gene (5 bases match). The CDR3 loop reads CSVESGSEHYEQYF. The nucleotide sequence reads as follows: TGCAGCGTTGAAAGCGGAAGTGAGCACTACGAGCAGTACTTC.